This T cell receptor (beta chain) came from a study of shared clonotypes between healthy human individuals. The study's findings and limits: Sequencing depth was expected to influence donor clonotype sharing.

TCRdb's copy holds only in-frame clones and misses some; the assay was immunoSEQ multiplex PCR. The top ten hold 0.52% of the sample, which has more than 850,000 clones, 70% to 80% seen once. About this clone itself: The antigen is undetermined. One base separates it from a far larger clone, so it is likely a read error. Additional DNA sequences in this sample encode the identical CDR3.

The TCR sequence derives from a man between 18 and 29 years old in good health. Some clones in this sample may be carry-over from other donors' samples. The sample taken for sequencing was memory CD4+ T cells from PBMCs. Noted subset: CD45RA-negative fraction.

CDR3 protein: CASSSPTRTGELFF. The CDR3 DNA sequence: TGTGCCAGCAGTTCCCCCACTAGAACCGGGGAGCTGTTCTTT. This chain uses TRBV27 with TRBJ2-2; D is perhaps TRBD2 (5 bases). Germline-derived CDR1 and CDR2 are MNHEY and SMNVEV (reference sequence). The CDR3 runs 14 residues.